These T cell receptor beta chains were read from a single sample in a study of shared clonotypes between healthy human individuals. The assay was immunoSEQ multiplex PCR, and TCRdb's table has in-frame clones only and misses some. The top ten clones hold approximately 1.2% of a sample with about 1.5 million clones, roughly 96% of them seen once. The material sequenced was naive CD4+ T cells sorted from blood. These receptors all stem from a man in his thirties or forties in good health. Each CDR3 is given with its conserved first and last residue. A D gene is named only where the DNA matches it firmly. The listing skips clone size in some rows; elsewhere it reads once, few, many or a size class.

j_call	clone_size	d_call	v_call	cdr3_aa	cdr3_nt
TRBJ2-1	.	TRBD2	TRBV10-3	CAIHDISGSLSNEQFF	TGTGCCATCCACGATATTAGCGGGAGTCTTAGTAATGAGCAGTTCTTC
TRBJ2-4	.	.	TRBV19	CASSPTGGGAKNIQYF	TGTGCCAGTAGTCCAACAGGTGGTGGTGCCAAAAACATTCAGTACTTC
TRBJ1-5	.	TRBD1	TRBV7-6	CASSLLSAGQVNQPQHF	TGTGCCAGCAGCTTACTTTCAGCGGGACAGGTCAATCAGCCCCAGCATTTT
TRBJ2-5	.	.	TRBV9	CASSAGMGAKTQYF	TGTGCCAGCAGCGCAGGCATGGGGGCAAAGACCCAGTACTTC
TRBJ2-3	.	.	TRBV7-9	CASSMDGRADTQYF	TGTGCCAGCAGCATGGATGGCAGGGCGGATACGCAGTATTTT
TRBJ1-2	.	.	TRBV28	CASSRDGVDGYTF	TGTGCCAGCAGCCGGGACGGAGTGGATGGCTACACCTTC
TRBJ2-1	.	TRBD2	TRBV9	CASSPTSASSYNEQFF	TGTGCCAGCAGCCCAACTAGCGCAAGCTCCTACAATGAGCAGTTCTTC
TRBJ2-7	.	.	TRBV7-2	CASSSQPGSEQYF	TGTGCCAGCAGCTCACAGCCTGGGTCCGAGCAGTACTTC
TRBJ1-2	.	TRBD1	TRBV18	CASSPLRDRGGLGYTF	TGTGCCAGCTCACCACTCCGGGACAGGGGAGGTCTTGGCTACACCTTC
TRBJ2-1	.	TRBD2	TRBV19	CASSTRTSGRFYNEQFF	TGTGCCAGTAGTACCAGGACTAGCGGGAGATTCTACAATGAGCAGTTCTTC
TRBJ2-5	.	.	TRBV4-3	CASSQEGRYQETQYF	TGCGCCAGCAGCCAAGAGGGCAGATATCAAGAGACCCAGTACTTC
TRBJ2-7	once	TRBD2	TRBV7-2	CASSQGLAGEQYF	TGTGCCAGCAGCCAGGGACTAGCGGGGGAGCAGTACTTC
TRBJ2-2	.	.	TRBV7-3	CASSLTTGWSGELFF	TGTGCCAGCAGCTTAACAACAGGGTGGTCCGGGGAGCTGTTTTTT
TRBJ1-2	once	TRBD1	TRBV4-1	CASSLRQGNYGYTF	TGCGCCAGCAGCCTTCGACAGGGGAACTATGGCTACACCTTC
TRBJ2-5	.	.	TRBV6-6	CASSLRGPGTQYF	TGTGCCAGCAGTTTAAGGGGTCCGGGGACCCAGTACTTC
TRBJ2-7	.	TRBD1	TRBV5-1	CASSAHDRGPFDEQYF	TGCGCCAGCAGCGCCCATGACAGGGGGCCCTTCGACGAGCAGTACTTC